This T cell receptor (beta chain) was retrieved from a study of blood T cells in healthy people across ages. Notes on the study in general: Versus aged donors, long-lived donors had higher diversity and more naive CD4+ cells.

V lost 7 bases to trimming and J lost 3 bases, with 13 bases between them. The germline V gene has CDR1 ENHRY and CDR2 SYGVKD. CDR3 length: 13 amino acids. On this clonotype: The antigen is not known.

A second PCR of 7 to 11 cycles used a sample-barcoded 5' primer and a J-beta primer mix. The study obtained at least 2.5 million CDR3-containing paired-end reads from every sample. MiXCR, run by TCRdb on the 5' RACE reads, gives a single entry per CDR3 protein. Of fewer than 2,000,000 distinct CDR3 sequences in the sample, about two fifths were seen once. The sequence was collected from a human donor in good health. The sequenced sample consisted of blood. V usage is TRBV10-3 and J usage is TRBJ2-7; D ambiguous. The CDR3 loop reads CAIKSSQLYEQYF. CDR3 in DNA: TGTGCCATCAAAAGTAGCCAACTCTACGAGCAGTACTTC.